Here is one T cell receptor beta chain with its context. Germline-derived CDR1 and CDR2 are SNHLY and FYNNEI. Trimming removed 2 bases from V and 3 bases from J, with 10 bases in between. CDR3 length: 15 residues. This record belongs to a study of T cell changes during pregnancy in multiple sclerosis. Generated by immunoSEQ multiplex PCR, the TCRdb table keeps only in-frame clones and is missing some. The sample holds more than 85,000 clones, roughly 94% seen once. This TCR derives from a female donor in good health, enrolled as a control in a pregnancy study. Here the sequenced sample was peripheral blood, taken after pregnancy. The rearrangement uses TRBV2 and TRBJ1-4; the D gene is possibly TRBD1 (5 bases). The chain's CDR3 is CASSELGQANEKLFF. Written as DNA, the CDR3 is TGTGCCAGCAGTGAACTGGGGCAGGCTAATGAAAAACTGTTTTTT.